Below are 15 T cell receptor beta chains sequenced from a single sample in a study of Graves' ophthalmopathy and Graves' hyperthyroidism. TCR beta CDR3 amplification used RNA transcripts. HTBI primers were used in a first-round RT-PCR, which preceded a second-round multiplex PCR. A single record per CDR3 protein comes from TCRdb applying MiXCR to the multiplex PCR reads. This sample has some 350,000 distinct CDR3 sequences, with about a sixth found just once. The sequencing input was peripheral blood. These TCRs come from an adult woman with stable Graves' hyperthyroidism.

This clonotype was detected ten times or more. The V call is TRBV24-1, the J call TRBJ2-2; tentatively, D is TRBD1 (6 bases). The V and J ends lost 5 bases and 6 bases respectively, with 15 bases between them. CDR1 is KGHDR and CDR2 is SFDVKD in the germline V gene. The CDR3 has 15 residues. CDR3 nucleotide sequence: TGTGCCACCAGTGCTCCTACAGGGATCGCCGGGGAGCTGTTTTTT. Protein: CATSAPTGIAGELFF.

This clonotype was seen many times. The chain combines TRBV19 with TRBJ1-5; D is unresolved. The length of the CDR3 is 15 residues. Germline V gene sequence: CDR1 LNHDA, CDR2 SQIVND (reference sequence). Trimming removed 4 bases at V and 1 base at J, with 11 bases between. Written as DNA, the CDR3 is TGTGCCAGTAGTAAAGACGCGAGCAGCAATCAGCCCCAGCATTTT. Amino acid sequence: CASSKDASSNQPQHF. The full variable domain, its missing parts supplied by reference TRBV19 and TRBJ1-5, is DGGITQSPKYLFRKEGQNVTLSCEQNLNHDAMYWYRQDPGQGLRLIYYSQIVNDFQKGDIAEGYSVSREKKESFPLTVTSAQKNPTAFYLCASSKDASSNQPQHFGDGTRLSIL.

This clonotype was counted many times. The chain combines TRBV19 with TRBJ2-2; 11 bases line up with TRBD2. Germline CDR1 and CDR2: LNHDA and SQIVND (reference sequence). CDR3 length equals 15 residues. Trimming took 3 bases from V and 7 from J; bases not matched to a gene: 4. The CDR3 DNA is TGTGCCAGTAGTATGACACTAGCGGGAGACGGGGAGCTGTTTTTT. Its translation: CASSMTLAGDGELFF.

The chain couples TRBV10-3 to TRBJ1-5; D is possibly TRBD1 (5 bases). Per the germline V gene, CDR1 is ENHRY and CDR2 is SYGVKD. Between the trimmed V and J ends, which lost 3 bases and 5 bases, there was a span of 26 bases. The CDR3 length is 19 residues. The CDR3: CAISDSTFQGRAQYQPQHF. The CDR3 DNA reads TGTGCCATCAGTGACTCGACTTTCCAGGGCAGGGCCCAATATCAGCCCCAGCATTTT.

This clonotype has more than one count but fewer than ten. The V and J genes are TRBV7-3 and TRBJ2-2, with 7 bases that match TRBD2. Losses at the gene ends were 5 bases for V and 2 bases for J; bases not matched to a gene: 11. The CDR3 has 17 residues. CDR1 is SGHTA, CDR2 FQGTGA, per germline. DNA of the CDR3: TGTGCCAGCAGCCCACCCCCCGGGACTAAAAACACCGGGGAGCTGTTTTTT. Its translation is CASSPPPGTKNTGELFF. The full variable domain, in which reference TRBV7-3 and TRBJ2-2 provide the parts outside the CDR3, is GAGVSQTPSNKVTEKGKYVELRCDPISGHTALYWYRQSLGQGPEFLIYFQGTGAADDSGLPNDRFFAVRPEGSVSTLKIQRTERGDSAVYLCASSPPPGTKNTGELFFGEGSRLTVL.

This clonotype was recorded at least ten times. The chain links TRBV20-1 to TRBJ2-7; D not certain. This CDR3 has 15 amino acids. CDR1 DFQATT and CDR2 SNEGSKA come from the germline V gene (reference sequence). Trimming stripped 1 base from V and 5 bases from J, with 18 bases between. The CDR3 DNA follows: TGCAGTGCTAGAGTCGGGCGGCAATCGGTGGACGAGCAGTACTTC. As protein: CSARVGRQSVDEQYF.

This clonotype was picked up many times. The V and J genes are TRBV7-2 and TRBJ2-7; 7 bases map to TRBD2. The CDR3 length is 16 residues. The J segment lost 2 bases and the V segment lost 2 bases, leaving 9 bases of the junction unmatched. In germline, CDR1 is SGHTA, CDR2 FQGNSA. CDR3 in DNA: TGTGCCAGCAGCTTATTTGCGGGAGAGAGCCCCTACGAGCAGTACTTC. Translated: CASSLFAGESPYEQYF.

The V and J genes are TRBV6-1 and TRBJ1-6, with unresolved D. The CDR3 runs 15 residues. The germline V gene encodes CDR1 MNHNS and CDR2 SASEGT. Trimming removed 7 bases at V and 2 bases at J, with 12 bases between. Written as DNA, the CDR3 is TGTGCCAGCAAGCCCCCCGGTACCTATAATTCACCCCTCCACTTT. It specifies CASKPPGTYNSPLHF.

This clonotype has a count of ten or more. The V and J genes are TRBV12-3 or TRBV12-4 and TRBJ1-5; D remains unclear. The CDR3 has 13 amino acids. CDR3 in DNA: TGTGCGAGCGGGATGTCCGAGGATCAGCCCCAGCATTTT. Its translation: CASGMSEDQPQHF.

This clonotype was picked up many times. This chain links TRBV7-2 with TRBJ2-7; 9 bases line up with TRBD1. The CDR3 runs 14 residues. V was pared by 6 bases and J by 3 bases, with 6 bases of the junction left unmatched. The germline gives CDR1 SGHTA, CDR2 FQGNSA. This CDR3 reads CASSWDRAFYEQYF. The CDR3 DNA is TGTGCCAGCAGTTGGGACAGGGCCTTCTACGAGCAGTACTTC.

At least ten counts were recorded for this clonotype. This sequence joins TRBV6-5 and TRBJ2-2; TRBD1 matches at 8 bases. The J segment lost 5 bases and the V segment lost 6 bases, leaving 8 bases of the junction unmatched. Germline CDR1 is MNHEY and CDR2 is SVGAGI. The CDR3 has 15 residues. CDR3 sequence (DNA): TGTGCCAGCAGAACCGACAGGGGACGAACCGGGGAGCTGTTTTTT. This translates into CASRTDRGRTGELFF.

In its sample, this clonotype was seen many times. This chain joins TRBV6-1 and TRBJ1-2; D not certain. Trimming took 4 bases from V and 4 from J, leaving 16 bases between them. Germline V gene data show CDR1 as MNHNS and CDR2 as SASEGT. This CDR3 has 15 residues. CDR3 residues: CASSGPDGEPYGYTF. The CDR3 bases are TGTGCCAGCAGTGGACCGGACGGGGAGCCCTATGGCTACACCTTC.

At least ten counts were recorded for this clonotype. This chain joins TRBV20-1 and TRBJ1-5; TRBD1 might be the D (5 bases). V dropped 7 bases and J dropped 1 base, with 11 bases sitting between them. The CDR3 runs to 13 residues. Germline CDR1 and CDR2: DFQATT and SNEGSKA (reference sequence). CDR3 residues: CSVSGRSNQPQHF. In nucleotides, the CDR3 is TGCAGTGTTTCGGGGCGAAGCAATCAGCCCCAGCATTTT.

Of note for this clonotype: A single base separates this from a much larger clone, so it may be a read error. V is TRBV28 and J is TRBJ2-5, with 8 nucleotides matching TRBD1. This CDR3 has 15 amino acids. From germline, CDR1 is MDHEN and CDR2 SYDVKM. The trim removed 1 base at V and 8 bases at J, leaving 9 bases unmatched. CDR3 in DNA: TGTGCCAGCAGTTTATACAGGGGGTCGGGGGATACCCAGTACTTC. Its translation: CASSLYRGSGDTQYF.

The chain joins TRBV12-3 or TRBV12-4 to TRBJ2-5, with 7 nucleotides matching TRBD1. V trimming: 5 bases; J trimming: 0 bases; junction bases outside the gene matches: 6. The CDR3 loop spans 15 amino acids. CDR3 nucleotide sequence: TGTGCCAGCAGTCTCGACAGGGCAAACCAAGAGACCCAGTACTTC. It specifies CASSLDRANQETQYF.